This TCR beta chain was captured by sequencing in a study of T cells in women clearing cervical HPV infection. The overall study: Cases' blood sampling followed lesion detection by median around 150 days (90 to 200). Study-wide results and limits: Repertoire richness, not evenness, was significantly elevated in CIN3+ cases versus controls.

J was trimmed by 4 bases and V by 6 bases; bases with no gene match: 8. The germline CDR1 and CDR2 sequences are DFQATT and SNEGSKA (reference sequence). There are 14 residues in the CDR3. Worth noting for this clone: As yet, its antigen is unknown. The CDR3 extends 3 residues past the end of the read, so its final part is completed from the germline J gene.

immunoSEQ multiplex PCR used an average of roughly 1,100 ng genomic DNA. Clones were read by immunoSEQ multiplex PCR, and TCRdb kept only the in-frame ones, dropping some. The table lists some 30,000 clones. The chain employs TRBV20-1 and TRBJ2-5, with 10 nucleotides matching TRBD1. This sequence was found in a woman aged 18 to 69 with a cervical HPV16 infection that either progressed to CIN3+ or cleared (not recorded which). The sequenced sample was blood buffy coat. The part of the CDR3 DNA that was read is TGCAGTGCAGGGGACAGGGGTTTTGCAGAGACC. Amino acids: CSAGDRGFAET. The CDR3 in its entirety is CSAGDRGFAETQYF.